These T cell receptor beta chains were read from a single sample in a study of blood T cell repertoires in COVID-19. Data came from immunoSEQ multiplex PCR; TCRdb stores just in-frame clones and leaves some out. The table lists around 130,000 clones, around 77% of them singletons. Sample: peripheral blood. These receptors were obtained from a human donor in a cohort sampled during active COVID-19. Both conserved end residues are part of each CDR3. Each record gives: V gene, clone size, D gene, J gene, CDR3 protein, CDR3 DNA. A D gene is named only where the DNA matches it firmly. Clone size, where shown, is once, few, many, or a class for clones that have expanded.

>TRBV9|-|TRBD2|TRBJ2-5
CASSVATSGEETQYF
TGTGCCAGCAGCGTAGCGACTAGCGGGGAAGAGACCCAGTACTTC
>TRBV11-2|-|-|TRBJ2-5
CASSSPPSRGRETQYF
TGTGCCAGCAGCTCACCCCCGAGCAGGGGGAGGGAGACCCAGTACTTC
>TRBV11-2|-|TRBD2|TRBJ2-5
CASSPGLAGGAETQYF
TGTGCCAGCAGCCCCGGACTAGCGGGGGGCGCGGAGACCCAGTACTTC
>TRBV6-6|-|-|TRBJ1-5
CASSSDFNQPQHF
TGTGCCAGCAGTTCAGATTTCAATCAGCCCCAGCATTTT
>TRBV4-1|few|-|TRBJ1-3
CASSHLTASGNTIYF
TGCGCCAGCAGCCACCTGACAGCCTCTGGAAACACCATATATTTT
>TRBV5-6|-|-|TRBJ1-1
CASSLTGNTEAFF
TGTGCCAGCAGCTTAACCGGGAACACTGAAGCTTTCTTT
>TRBV27|-|TRBD1|TRBJ1-6
CASSSTRQGANSPLHF
TGTGCCAGCAGTTCCACCCGACAGGGAGCTAATTCACCCCTCCACTTT
>TRBV5-1|-|TRBD2|TRBJ2-7
CASTSGRGPYEQYF
TGCGCCAGCACCTCGGGGAGGGGCCCCTACGAGCAGTACTTC
>TRBV30|-|TRBD1|TRBJ1-1
CAWSRQGAEAFF
TGTGCCTGGAGTCGACAGGGGGCTGAAGCTTTCTTT
>TRBV21-1|-|-|TRBJ2-6
CASSDPEAWGGTGASGANVLTF
TGTGCCAGCAGCGACCCCGAAGCGTGGGGAGGGACAGGGGCATCTGGGGCCAACGTCCTGACTTTC
>TRBV11-2|few|-|TRBJ2-7
CASSLVGGSRGYEQYF
TGTGCCAGCAGCTTAGTCGGTGGCAGCCGGGGATACGAGCAGTACTTC
>TRBV6-6|-|TRBD1|TRBJ1-1
CASSYRDRGLNTEAFF
TGTGCCAGCAGTTACCGCGACAGGGGTTTAAACACTGAAGCTTTCTTT
>TRBV28|once|TRBD1|TRBJ2-7
CASRQGQVNRYEQYF
TGTGCCAGCAGACAAGGACAGGTGAATCGCTACGAGCAGTACTTC
>TRBV24-1|-|TRBD2|TRBJ2-1
CATSDPGLAGANNEQFF
TGTGCCACCAGTGATCCGGGACTAGCGGGGGCCAACAATGAGCAGTTCTTC
>TRBV14|few|-|TRBJ2-7
CASSQGGYEQYF
TGTGCCAGCAGCCAGGGGGGTTACGAGCAGTACTTC
>TRBV12-3/TRBV12-4|-|-|TRBJ2-5
CASSLDWRTQYF
TGTGCCAGCAGTTTAGACTGGAGGACCCAGTACTTC
>TRBV12-3/TRBV12-4|-|-|TRBJ2-6
CASSATSVLTF
TGTGCCAGCAGTGCGACAAGCGTCCTGACTTTC
>TRBV6-5|-|-|TRBJ1-6
CASSYSAEDNSPLHF
TGTGCCAGCAGTTACTCGGCGGAAGATAATTCACCCCTCCACTTT
>TRBV10-2|-|-|TRBJ2-7
CATGIGTGSYEQYF
TGCGCCACCGGTATAGGAACAGGTTCCTACGAGCAGTACTTC
>TRBV5-1|once|-|TRBJ2-7
CASSSGYEQYF
TGCGCCAGCAGCTCGGGATACGAGCAGTACTTC
>TRBV2|once|TRBD2|TRBJ2-7
CASSGGTSGISYEQYF
TGTGCCAGCAGTGGAGGGACTAGCGGAATTTCCTACGAGCAGTACTTC
>TRBV11-2|-|-|TRBJ1-1
CASRSQGLNTEAFF
TGTGCCAGCAGGAGCCAGGGGTTGAACACTGAAGCTTTCTTT
>TRBV12-3/TRBV12-4|-|-|TRBJ1-2
CASSLGLVQGYTF
TGTGCCAGCAGTTTAGGTTTAGTACAGGGCTACACCTTC